This TCR beta chain appears in the sequencing data of a study of shared clonotypes between healthy human individuals. Study observations and caveats: Specimens sampled were limited to blood, with tissue repertoires likely differing.

In regard to this clone: The antigen remains unidentified.

As originally analysed: As immunoSEQ supplied junction-only sequences (without quality scores), filtering differed. Clones were sequenced by immunoSEQ multiplex PCR, and TCRdb holds only the in-frame ones, with some missing. That table gives V, J and clone size, and the DNA gave D and trimming. The table includes more than 2,000,000 clones, more than 80% detected once. Healthy HIV-negative adults with no recent acute infections or vaccinations were recruited as donors. CD4+ cells yielded CD45RA+ naive and CD45RA-negative memory subsets. The CDR3 length is 16 residues. With 8 bases clipped from V and 6 bases from J, the junction kept 16 bases outside the gene matches. Per the germline V gene, CDR1 is LNHDA and CDR2 is SQIVND (reference sequence).

What was sequenced was naive CD4+ T cells sorted from blood. The subset denotes: CD45RA+ positively selected. The V and J genes are TRBV19 and TRBJ2-7, with 10 nucleotides matching TRBD1. The clonotype comes from a man aged 18-30 years in good health. In DNA form, the CDR3 reads TGTGCCAGTCGAGGAGGGCCCTCTGGGACAGGGGTCGAGCAGTACTTC. As protein: CASRGGPSGTGVEQYF.